The rows below give T cell receptor beta chains drawn from one sample of a study of OX40 agonist ivuxolimab in advanced cancers. Profiled with immunoSEQ multiplex PCR; TCRdb holds only in-frame clones, not every one. The repertoire holds some 82,000 clones, with approximately 95% as singletons. The sample was CD4+ or CD8+ T cells sorted from blood, taken in a trial of the OX40 agonist ivuxolimab. These TCRs come from an adult with an advanced solid tumor such as melanoma, head and neck, liver or kidney cancer. CDR3s include the opening cysteine and the closing phenylalanine or tryptophan. The order of the fields is V gene, J gene, D gene, CDR3 protein, CDR3 DNA. A D gene is named only where the DNA matches it firmly.

v_gene: TRBV30; j_gene: TRBJ2-1; d_gene: NA; CDR3aa: CAWSWGTLGYNEQFF; CDR3nt: TGTGCCTGGAGTTGGGGGACTCTCGGTTACAATGAGCAGTTCTTC
v_gene: TRBV4-2; j_gene: TRBJ2-7; d_gene: TRBD2; CDR3aa: CASSPTRSGTKPYEQYF; CDR3nt: TGTGCCAGCAGCCCGACGCGCTCCGGGACTAAGCCCTACGAGCAGTACTTC
v_gene: TRBV15; j_gene: TRBJ2-1; d_gene: NA; CDR3aa: CATSRAPAASYNEQFF; CDR3nt: TGTGCCACCAGCCGAGCGCCAGCGGCCTCCTACAATGAGCAGTTCTTC
v_gene: TRBV7-9; j_gene: TRBJ1-4; d_gene: NA; CDR3aa: CASSPGFGGTNEKLFF; CDR3nt: TGTGCCAGCAGCCCGGGATTCGGCGGAACTAATGAAAAACTGTTTTTT
v_gene: TRBV6-6; j_gene: TRBJ2-7; d_gene: TRBD2; CDR3aa: CASSYPSSGAYEQYF; CDR3nt: TGTGCCAGCAGTTACCCGAGTAGCGGGGCGTACGAGCAGTACTTC
v_gene: TRBV12-5; j_gene: TRBJ1-2; d_gene: NA; CDR3aa: CASGSGHYGYTF; CDR3nt: TGTGCTAGTGGATCAGGTCACTATGGCTACACCTTC
v_gene: TRBV30; j_gene: TRBJ2-5; d_gene: NA; CDR3aa: CAWSVPGGRETQYF; CDR3nt: TGTGCCTGGAGTGTACCGGGGGGCCGAGAGACCCAGTACTTC
v_gene: TRBV29-1; j_gene: TRBJ2-1; d_gene: TRBD1; CDR3aa: CSVYRDSNEQFF; CDR3nt: TGCAGCGTGTACAGGGACAGCAATGAGCAGTTCTTC
v_gene: TRBV2; j_gene: TRBJ1-2; d_gene: NA; CDR3aa: CASSDIRRANYGYTF; CDR3nt: TGTGCCAGCAGTGATATCCGGAGAGCTAACTATGGCTACACCTTC
v_gene: TRBV27; j_gene: TRBJ2-1; d_gene: TRBD2; CDR3aa: CASSLLAGGPELDEQFF; CDR3nt: TGTGCCAGCAGTCTGCTAGCGGGAGGGCCTGAACTAGATGAGCAGTTCTTC
v_gene: TRBV6-9; j_gene: TRBJ2-6; d_gene: TRBD1; CDR3aa: CASSYDRGIFSGANVLTF; CDR3nt: TGTGCCAGCAGTTACGACAGGGGGATCTTCTCTGGGGCCAACGTCCTGACTTTC
v_gene: TRBV6-5; j_gene: TRBJ2-5; d_gene: NA; CDR3aa: CASIPRGSQETQYF; CDR3nt: TGTGCCAGCATACCCAGAGGGAGCCAAGAGACCCAGTACTTC
v_gene: TRBV29-1; j_gene: TRBJ2-1; d_gene: TRBD2; CDR3aa: CSVEASGTSYNEQFF; CDR3nt: TGCAGCGTTGAGGCTAGCGGGACCTCCTACAATGAGCAGTTCTTC
v_gene: TRBV6-5; j_gene: TRBJ2-6; d_gene: NA; CDR3aa: CASSYGAAGANVLTF; CDR3nt: TGTGCCAGCAGTTACGGGGCGGCTGGGGCCAACGTCCTGACTTTC
v_gene: TRBV10-3; j_gene: TRBJ2-7; d_gene: TRBD1; CDR3aa: CAIKDRGSYEQYF; CDR3nt: TGTGCCATCAAGGACAGGGGGTCCTACGAGCAGTACTTC
v_gene: TRBV4-1; j_gene: TRBJ2-1; d_gene: TRBD2; CDR3aa: CASSQGGTSRTNEQFF; CDR3nt: TGCGCCAGCAGCCAAGGGGGGACTAGCCGAACCAATGAGCAGTTCTTC
v_gene: TRBV5-1; j_gene: TRBJ2-5; d_gene: TRBD1; CDR3aa: CASSGGQGKTQYF; CDR3nt: TGCGCCAGCAGCGGGGGACAGGGCAAGACCCAGTACTTC
v_gene: TRBV14; j_gene: TRBJ2-1; d_gene: NA; CDR3aa: CASSQLAGIYNEQFF; CDR3nt: TGTGCCAGCAGCCAACTCGCGGGAATCTACAATGAGCAGTTCTTC
v_gene: TRBV27; j_gene: TRBJ2-5; d_gene: NA; CDR3aa: CASHGNNQETQYF; CDR3nt: TGTGCCAGCCATGGGAATAACCAAGAGACCCAGTACTTC
v_gene: TRBV19; j_gene: TRBJ2-1; d_gene: NA; CDR3aa: CASSIAGPLYNEQFF; CDR3nt: TGTGCCAGTAGTATAGCGGGCCCACTCTACAATGAGCAGTTCTTC
v_gene: TRBV4-1; j_gene: TRBJ1-1; d_gene: NA; CDR3aa: CASSQEGGQVTEAFF; CDR3nt: TGCGCCAGCAGCCAAGAGGGGGGGCAGGTCACTGAAGCTTTCTTT
v_gene: TRBV11-3; j_gene: TRBJ1-1; d_gene: TRBD1; CDR3aa: CASSLRQGATEAFF; CDR3nt: TGTGCCAGCAGCTTGAGACAGGGGGCCACTGAAGCTTTCTTT